The rows below give T cell receptor beta chains drawn from one sample of a study of T-cell reconstitution after alpha-beta-depleted transplantation in children. TCRdb reanalysed the PCR reads using MiXCR and keeps one entry per CDR3 protein. The sample holds some 440,000 distinct CDR3 sequences, around 15% seen once. The sequencing used PBMCs, mostly from graft donor cells, collected 360 days after TCRalphabeta/CD19-depleted stem cell transplant. The origin of the receptors is a boy under two years old who had a stem cell transplant for Wiskott-Aldrich syndrome, so the T cells may come from the graft donor. Both conserved end residues are part of each CDR3. A D gene is named only where the DNA matches it firmly. Clone size is stated in some rows and not others, as once, few, many or a class when expanded.

- | - | TRBJ2-3 | 12 | TRBV7-2 | TGTGCCAACAGCCCCAAAACAGATACGCAGTATTTT | CANSPKTDTQYF
- | - | TRBJ2-7 | 15 | TRBV5-1 | TGCGCCAGCAGCGAGGGAGGTCGACTTGGCTACGAGCAGTACTTC | CASSEGGRLGYEQYF
few | - | TRBJ2-7 | 14 | TRBV5-6 | TGTGCCAGCAGCTTGTTGGGTGATACCTACGAGCAGTACTTC | CASSLLGDTYEQYF
few | - | TRBJ2-7 | 14 | TRBV20-1 | TGCAGTGCTAGTGAACTCTGGGACCACTACGAGCAGTACTTC | CSASELWDHYEQYF
- | TRBD1 | TRBJ2-1 | 13 | TRBV5-1 | TGCGCCAGCAGCGACAGGGGGTTCCATGAGCAGTTCTTC | CASSDRGFHEQFF
many | TRBD1 | TRBJ2-5 | 13 | TRBV5-6 | TGTGCCAGCAGCCTGACAGGGGGCGCGACCCAGTACTTC | CASSLTGGATQYF
few | TRBD1 | TRBJ1-5 | 16 | TRBV4-1 | TGCGCCAGCAGCCAAGTAGGAGGGGGCCGCAATCAGCCCCAGCATTTT | CASSQVGGGRNQPQHF
many | - | TRBJ2-1 | 14 | TRBV5-5 | TGTGCCAGCAGCTTGGGCGCGCTGACAGCTTGGGGGTTCTTC | CASSLGALTAWGFF
- | - | TRBJ2-2 | 13 | TRBV6-4 | TGTGCCAGCGGACACCCCAACACCGGGGAGCTGTTTTTT | CASGHPNTGELFF
- | - | TRBJ2-3 | 16 | TRBV12-3/TRBV12-4 | TGTGCCAGCAGCACGACAGGCCGAACAAGCACAGATACGCAGTATTTT | CASSTTGRTSTDTQYF
once | TRBD2 | TRBJ2-7 | 15 | TRBV4-3 | TGCGCCAGCAGCCATGGACTAGCGGGAGTTTACGAGCAGTACTTC | CASSHGLAGVYEQYF
- | - | TRBJ2-3 | 12 | TRBV12-3/TRBV12-4 | TGTGCCAGCAGTCCCCGGAGGATCACGCAGTATTTT | CASSPRRITQYF
once | - | TRBJ2-7 | 15 | TRBV5-1 | TGCGCCAGCAGCTTGGGTCATACAAGGCCCTACGAGCAGTACTTC | CASSLGHTRPYEQYF
few | - | TRBJ1-2 | 13 | TRBV12-3/TRBV12-4 | TGTGCCAGCAGTTTGTACCCCAGGGACGGCTACACCTTC | CASSLYPRDGYTF
- | - | TRBJ1-5 | 15 | TRBV7-2 | TGTGCCAGCAGCCCCGGTACAGGGTTAGGGCAGCCCCAGCATTTT | CASSPGTGLGQPQHF
- | TRBD1 | TRBJ2-5 | 17 | TRBV7-2 | TGTGCCAGCAGCGACAGGGCGACTATACTACCGCAAGAGACCCAGTACTTC | CASSDRATILPQETQYF
- | - | TRBJ2-3 | 14 | TRBV5-1 | TGCGCCAGCAGCTTGACTACAGAGGCAGATACGCAGTATTTT | CASSLTTEADTQYF
- | - | TRBJ2-1 | 14 | TRBV20-1 | TGCAGGGCCAGCGAAGGTTCCTTTTACAATGAGCAGTTCTTC | CRASEGSFYNEQFF
few | TRBD2 | TRBJ2-5 | 16 | TRBV6-1 | TGTGCCAGCAGGCCCCGGTTAGCGGGGGGGCCAAAGACCCAGTACTTC | CASRPRLAGGPKTQYF
few | TRBD2 | TRBJ2-7 | 15 | TRBV20-1 | TGCAGTGCCAACGGACTAGCGGGGGTGTCCTACGAGCAGTACTTC | CSANGLAGVSYEQYF
- | - | TRBJ2-3 | 15 | TRBV2 | TGTGCCAGCAGTGAGGGGGCGGCTAGCACAGATACGCAGTATTTT | CASSEGAASTDTQYF
few | - | TRBJ2-7 | 13 | TRBV18 | TGTGCCAGCTCACCAGGGGGGAGGTACGAGCAGTACTTC | CASSPGGRYEQYF
few | - | TRBJ2-1 | 17 | TRBV20-1 | TGCAGTGCTAGAGATTTGGGGGGAAGGGTTGGGTACAATGAGCAGTTCTTC | CSARDLGGRVGYNEQFF
- | - | TRBJ2-5 | 17 | TRBV15 | TGTGCCACCAGCAGAGATTGGGCTAGCCGTGGGAGGGAGACCCAGTACTTC | CATSRDWASRGRETQYF
- | TRBD1 | TRBJ2-3 | 17 | TRBV24-1 | TGTGCCACCAGTGATTTCCCAAGGGGGCCTCTCACAGATACGCAGTATTTT | CATSDFPRGPLTDTQYF
- | - | TRBJ1-5 | 12 | TRBV20-1 | TGCAGTGCCCCCCGGCCTGATCAGCCCCAGCATTTT | CSAPRPDQPQHF
- | TRBD2 | TRBJ2-5 | 12 | TRBV13 | TGTGCCAGCAGTCGGGGGGGGGAGACCCAGTACTTC | CASSRGGETQYF
- | - | TRBJ1-5 | 15 | TRBV4-1 | TGCGCCAGCAGACAAGGGCCCGATAGCAATCAGCCCCAGCATTTT | CASRQGPDSNQPQHF
- | - | TRBJ2-2 | 19 | TRBV5-1 | TGCGCCAGCAGCTTGGGCCTCCGGACAGAGGGCCCGCGGGCCGGGGAGCTGTTTTTT | CASSLGLRTEGPRAGELFF
few | - | TRBJ2-5 | 14 | TRBV11-2 | TGTGCCAGCAGCCAACTGAGGGGCCTCGGGACCCAGTACTTC | CASSQLRGLGTQYF
few | - | TRBJ1-6 | 13 | TRBV10-1 | TGCGCCAGCAGGAGGGAATTAGGATCACCCCTCCACTTT | CASRRELGSPLHF
few | - | TRBJ2-5 | 15 | TRBV27 | TGTGCCAGCAGTTTGAGGGGGTTGGGTACGGAGACCCAGTACTTC | CASSLRGLGTETQYF
- | - | TRBJ2-5 | 16 | TRBV6-5 | TGTGCCAGCAGTTACTTAGGGGGGCCGCACCAAGAGACCCAGTACTTC | CASSYLGGPHQETQYF
few | - | TRBJ2-2 | 14 | TRBV12-3/TRBV12-4 | TGTGCCAGCAGTTTCAGTAGCCGATCCGGGGAGCTGTTTTTT | CASSFSSRSGELFF
few | TRBD1 | TRBJ1-3 | 14 | TRBV12-3/TRBV12-4 | TGTGCCAGCAGTCCCGGGACAGCTATTGACACCATATATTTT | CASSPGTAIDTIYF
- | TRBD1 | TRBJ2-3 | 15 | TRBV7-9 | TGTGCCAGCAGCTTCACCAGGGGGCCCACAGATACGCAGTATTTT | CASSFTRGPTDTQYF
few | TRBD1 | TRBJ2-7 | 13 | TRBV10-3 | TGTGCCATCAGCGGGACAGGTGTATACGAGCAGTACTTC | CAISGTGVYEQYF
once | TRBD1 | TRBJ2-3 | 19 | TRBV7-8 | TGTGCCAGCAGCTTCCAGACCTCCCGACAGGGGGCCCCTCCAGATACGCAGTATTTT | CASSFQTSRQGAPPDTQYF
- | TRBD1 | TRBJ1-2 | 12 | TRBV13 | TGTGCCAGCAGCCAGGGGGAACGGAGGTACACCTTC | CASSQGERRYTF
- | TRBD1 | TRBJ2-7 | 14 | TRBV4-3 | TGCGCCAGCAGCCACGGGACAGGGGCCTACGAGCAGTACTTC | CASSHGTGAYEQYF
- | TRBD1 | TRBJ2-4 | 15 | TRBV20-1 | TGCAGTGCTCCCAGGGGGCCATGGGCCAAAAACATTCAGTACTTC | CSAPRGPWAKNIQYF
few | - | TRBJ2-7 | 14 | TRBV10-2 | TGCGCCAGCAGTGAGTCGAGGGGGGCGGACGAGCAGTACTTC | CASSESRGADEQYF
- | - | TRBJ1-1 | 14 | TRBV7-2 | TGTGCCAGCAGCTTAAGCCACATGAACACTGAAGCTTTCTTT | CASSLSHMNTEAFF
many | TRBD1 | TRBJ2-6 | 16 | TRBV5-1 | TGCGCCAGCAGCTTGGGGACAGGGACTGGGGCCAACGTCCTGACTTTC | CASSLGTGTGANVLTF
- | TRBD1 | TRBJ1-2 | 11 | TRBV10-3 | TGTGCCGCCCAGGGGGAGAATGGCTACACCTTC | CAAQGENGYTF
- | TRBD1 | TRBJ2-7 | 17 | TRBV5-1 | TGCGCCAGCAGCTTGGTCCCCACGGGACAGGGTCGTTACGAGCAGTACTTC | CASSLVPTGQGRYEQYF
- | - | TRBJ2-3 | 15 | TRBV7-9 | TGTGCCAGCAGCCCTAAGGGTTCTAGCACAGATACGCAGTATTTT | CASSPKGSSTDTQYF
- | TRBD1 | TRBJ1-4 | 15 | TRBV18 | TGTGCCAGCTCACCGGACAGGTGGTTCAATGAAAAACTGTTTTTT | CASSPDRWFNEKLFF
- | TRBD1 | TRBJ2-3 | 14 | TRBV20-1 | TGCAGTGCTAGAGGGTGGACAGGACAAGATACGCAGTATTTT | CSARGWTGQDTQYF
few | TRBD1 | TRBJ1-6 | 14 | TRBV12-3/TRBV12-4 | TGTGCCAGCAGTCCGGGACAGGTCAAGTCACCCCTCCACTTT | CASSPGQVKSPLHF